This T cell receptor beta chain came from a study of blood T cell repertoires in COVID-19. V lost 2 bases to trimming and J lost 10 bases, with 9 bases between them. CDR1 is SGHNT, CDR2 YYREEE, per germline (reference sequence). The CDR3 contains 11 residues. Profiling relied on immunoSEQ multiplex PCR, and the TCRdb table lists in-frame clones only, not all of them. The data show 200,000 to 250,000 clones, with around 90% seen just once and approximately 3% held by the top ten. The receptor was derived from a man between 60 and 75 years old with acute or convalescent COVID-19. What was sequenced was peripheral blood. The chain links TRBV5-4 to TRBJ1-2; tentative D call: TRBD1 (5 bases). CDR3 protein: CASSFGGDYTF. CDR3 coding DNA: TGTGCCAGCAGCTTCGGGGGGGACTACACCTTC. The whole variable domain, remainder taken from reference TRBV5-4 and TRBJ1-2, is ETGVTQSPTHLIKTRGQQVTLRCSSQSGHNTVSWYQQALGQGPQFIFQYYREEENGRGNFPPRFSGLQFPNYSSELNVNALELDDSALYLCASSFGGDYTFGSGTRLTVV.